This T cell receptor beta chain is drawn from a study of cytomegalovirus exposure and HLA in healthy donors. The CDR3 is 15 amino acids. Looked up from germline, CDR1 is MNHNS and CDR2 is SASEGT. The junction had 13 bases not matched to a gene; V was cut back by 1 base and J by 13 bases. Generated by immunoSEQ multiplex PCR, the TCRdb table keeps only in-frame clones and is missing some. The sample has around 190,000 clones, approximately 86% seen once. The J gene is TRBJ2-5, the V gene TRBV6-1; 9 bases match TRBD2. Source material: PBMCs. This clonotype originated in a man aged 25 to 40 in good health and CMV-seropositive. The CDR3 sequence is CASSEGGLALGLRYF. CDR3 nucleotides: TGTGCCAGCAGTGAAGGGGGACTAGCTCTGGGCCTTAGGTACTTC.